Each of the 12 T cell receptor beta chains below was sequenced from the same sample in a study of T cell repertoires in cytomegalovirus infection. Their recognized antigens are unknown. TCRdb used MiXCR to reprocess the reads, holding one entry per CDR3 protein. The profile shows 750,000 to 900,000 distinct CDR3 sequences, 25% to 30% of them singletons. Sequencing used cultured CD8+ T cells from PBMCs, obtained from culture after CMV antigen stimulation. These receptors originate from a human donor in good health (CMV status not recorded). Some clones in this sample may be carry-over from other donors' samples.

In its sample, this clonotype was seen a few times. The V and J genes are TRBV12-3 or TRBV12-4 and TRBJ2-1; D possibly corresponds to TRBD1 (7 bases). V lost 3 bases, J lost 6 bases, and 24 bases lay in between. This CDR3 comprises 18 residues. The CDR3 protein is CASSFSVVQGGVGNEQFF. The CDR3 DNA is TGTGCCAGCAGTTTCTCGGTGGTGCAGGGGGGAGTTGGCAATGAGCAGTTCTTC.

This clonotype was counted a few times. The chain combines TRBV19 with TRBJ2-7; the match to TRBD2 covers 9 bases. This CDR3 contains 14 residues. Germline CDR1 LNHDA, CDR2 SQIVND (reference sequence). The V gene end was trimmed by 5 bases and the J gene end by 3 bases; junction bases not matched to a gene: 5. The CDR3 loop is CASSDPSGDYEQYF. CDR3 coding DNA: TGTGCCAGTAGTGATCCTAGCGGGGACTACGAGCAGTACTTC.

In DNA, the CDR3 is TGCGCCAGCAGCCGAACAGGGGGAGTAACTGGAAACACCATATATTTT. Protein sequence: CASSRTGGVTGNTIYF. The rearrangement joins TRBV4-1 to TRBJ1-3; 8 bases match TRBD1. The germline gives CDR1 MGHRA, CDR2 YSYEKL. The CDR3 loop spans 16 amino acids. The ends lost 4 bases at V and 2 bases at J; junction bases unmatched: 7.

This chain joins TRBV5-1 and TRBJ1-1, with TRBD1 matching over 8 bases. This CDR3 is 19 amino acids long. Germline V CDR1 and CDR2: SGHRS, YFSETQ. J lost 1 base, V lost 0 bases, and 14 bases had no gene match. In nucleotides, the CDR3 is TGCGCCAGCAGCTTGGGGTCTGAATTCCGGGACAGGAAGAACACTGAAGCTTTCTTT. This translates into CASSLGSEFRDRKNTEAFF.

The table lists this clonotype with a few counts. CDR3 sequence reads: CASSARQGRYNEQFF. The CDR3 nucleotides read TGTGCCAGCAGTGCCCGACAGGGTCGGTACAATGAGCAGTTCTTC. The V and J genes are TRBV6-2 or TRBV6-3 and TRBJ2-1; TRBD1 agrees at 7 bases. There are 15 residues in the CDR3. V lost 5 bases to trimming and J lost 4 bases; unmatched junction nucleotides: 8. Germline CDR1 MNHEY, CDR2 SVGEGT.

The chain joins TRBV19 to TRBJ2-2, with 8 bases matching TRBD1. In germline, CDR1 is LNHDA, CDR2 SQIVND (reference sequence). This CDR3 spans 13 amino acids. Germline trimming cut 6 bases from V and 9 bases from J; bases unmatched to any gene: 6. The CDR3 DNA sequence: TGTGCCAGTAGACAGGGGGGTAGCAGGGAGCTGTTTTTT. Translating gives CASRQGGSRELFF.

This clonotype came up once. This chain uses TRBV9 with TRBJ1-1; D is undetermined. Germline lookup yields CDR1 SGDLS and CDR2 YYNGEE. The CDR3 runs to 15 residues. The germline V and J ends were trimmed by 4 bases and 3 bases, with 16 bases remaining between them. DNA of the CDR3: TGTGCCAGCAGCCCCCCGGGGAGGGTCGACACTGAAGCTTTCTTT. Translation: CASSPPGRVDTEAFF.

This clonotype was detected only a few times. The rearrangement joins TRBV6-1 to TRBJ2-7; no clear D gene. CDR1 is MNHNS, CDR2 SASEGT, per germline. V was pared by 4 bases and J by 2 bases, with 18 bases between. This CDR3 region has 16 residues. The CDR3 sequence is CASSGRMVDHPYEQYF. CDR3 in DNA: TGTGCCAGCAGTGGCCGTATGGTGGACCATCCCTACGAGCAGTACTTC.

The rearrangement uses TRBV10-1 and TRBJ1-1, with a weak D call TRBD1 (6 bases). This CDR3 comprises 11 residues. Germline V CDR1 and CDR2: WNHNN, SYGVQD (reference sequence). V gave up 6 bases and J gave up 7 bases, with 9 bases separating them. This chain's CDR3 is CASRQGREAFF. CDR3 sequence (DNA): TGCGCCAGCAGGCAGGGGCGTGAAGCTTTCTTT.

The chain has TRBV6-5 and TRBJ1-1; 7 nucleotides align to TRBD1. The germline V gene has CDR1 MNHEY and CDR2 SVGAGI. Trimming cost V 4 bases and J 4 bases; bases outside gene matches: 6. This CDR3 contains 14 residues. CDR3 sequence: CASSSTGAGTEAFF. The CDR3 DNA reads as TGTGCCAGCAGTTCCACAGGGGCGGGCACTGAAGCTTTCTTT.

The chain has TRBV14 and TRBJ1-2; 8 nucleotides align to TRBD1. The CDR3 runs to 15 residues. The ends lost 0 bases at V and 3 bases at J; junction bases unmatched: 3. Germline assignment: CDR1 SGHDN and CDR2 FVKESK. As DNA, the CDR3 is TGTGCCAGCAGCCAAGAGGACAGGGTGGACTATGGCTACACCTTC. Protein sequence: CASSQEDRVDYGYTF.

The chain combines TRBV14 with TRBJ1-6; D is undetermined. Per germline, CDR1 SGHDN and CDR2 FVKESK. Trimming removed 0 bases at V and 3 bases at J, with 15 bases between. The CDR3 contains 18 residues. The CDR3 region is CASSQEKTDSFYNSPLHF. DNA of the CDR3: TGTGCCAGCAGCCAAGAAAAGACGGATAGCTTCTATAATTCACCCCTCCACTTT.